This T cell receptor beta chain originates from a study of blood T cell repertoires in COVID-19. Study information: COVID-19 samples from acute and convalescent phases originated in the United States, Italy and Spain. Nucleic acid was either cDNA or gDNA, and it came from T cells, B-cell-depleted T cells, or PBMCs.

V was pared by 7 bases and J by 5 bases, with 6 bases of the junction left unmatched. This CDR3 is built from 15 residues. Germline V gives CDR1 MNHEY, CDR2 SMNVEV (reference sequence). As handled by the study authors: Researchers report that nucleated cell counts were estimated from reference gene primer amplification. The data were produced by immunoSEQ multiplex PCR, yet TCRdb's version contains in-frame clones alone and is incomplete. The DNA gave D and trimming, while V, J and clone size come from that table. The table lists fewer than 100,000 clones, approximately 90% of them singletons. The rearrangement joins TRBV27 to TRBJ2-1; 12 nucleotides agree with TRBD2. Material for sequencing was peripheral blood. This TCR came from an elderly woman with acute or convalescent COVID-19. This CDR3 is CASTRTSGIDNEQFF. CDR3 coding DNA: TGTGCCAGCACCCGGACTAGCGGGATTGACAATGAGCAGTTCTTC.